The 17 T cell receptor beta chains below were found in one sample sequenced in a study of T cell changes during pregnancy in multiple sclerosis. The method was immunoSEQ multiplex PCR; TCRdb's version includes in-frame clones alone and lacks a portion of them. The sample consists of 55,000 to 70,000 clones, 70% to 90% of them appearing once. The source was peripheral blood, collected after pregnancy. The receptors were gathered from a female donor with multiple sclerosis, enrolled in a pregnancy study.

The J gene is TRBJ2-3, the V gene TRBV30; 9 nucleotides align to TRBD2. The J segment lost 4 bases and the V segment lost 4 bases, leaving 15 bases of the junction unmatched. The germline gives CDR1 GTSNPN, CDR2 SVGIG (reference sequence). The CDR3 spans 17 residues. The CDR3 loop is CAWKLSRTSAGPDTQYF. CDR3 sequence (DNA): TGTGCCTGGAAACTCAGCCGGACTAGCGCGGGCCCAGATACGCAGTATTTT.

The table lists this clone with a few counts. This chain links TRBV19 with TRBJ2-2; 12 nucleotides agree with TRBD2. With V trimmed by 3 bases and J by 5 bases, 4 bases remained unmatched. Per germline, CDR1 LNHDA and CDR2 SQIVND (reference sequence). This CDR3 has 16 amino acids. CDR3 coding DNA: TGTGCCAGTAGTATCGGACTAGCGGGGACGACCGGGGAGCTGTTTTTT. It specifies CASSIGLAGTTGELFF.

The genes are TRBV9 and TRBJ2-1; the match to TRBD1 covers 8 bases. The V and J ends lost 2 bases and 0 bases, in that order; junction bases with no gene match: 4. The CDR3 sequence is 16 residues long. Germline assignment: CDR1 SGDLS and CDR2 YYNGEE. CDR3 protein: CASSVRTGTSYNEQFF. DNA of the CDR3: TGTGCCAGCAGCGTCCGGACAGGGACCTCCTACAATGAGCAGTTCTTC.

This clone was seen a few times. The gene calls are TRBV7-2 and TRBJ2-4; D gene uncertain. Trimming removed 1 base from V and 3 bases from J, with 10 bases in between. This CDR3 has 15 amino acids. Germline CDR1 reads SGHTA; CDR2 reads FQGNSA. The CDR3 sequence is CASSLGLRNKNIQYF. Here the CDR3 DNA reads TGTGCCAGCAGCTTAGGGCTCCGTAACAAAAACATTCAGTACTTC.

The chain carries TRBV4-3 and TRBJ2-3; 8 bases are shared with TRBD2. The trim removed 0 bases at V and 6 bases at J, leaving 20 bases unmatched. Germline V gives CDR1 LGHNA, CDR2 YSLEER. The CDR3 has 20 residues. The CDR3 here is CASSQEWIGGGGTQRDTQYF. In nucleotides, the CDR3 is TGCGCCAGCAGCCAAGAGTGGATCGGTGGCGGGGGGACCCAAAGGGATACGCAGTATTTT.

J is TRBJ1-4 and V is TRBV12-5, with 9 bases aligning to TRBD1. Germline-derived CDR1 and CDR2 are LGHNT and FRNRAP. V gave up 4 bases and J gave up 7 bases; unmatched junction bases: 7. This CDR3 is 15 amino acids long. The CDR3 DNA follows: TGTGCTAGTGGTTCTACAGGGGGCGTTCTTGAAAAACTGTTTTTT. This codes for CASGSTGGVLEKLFF.

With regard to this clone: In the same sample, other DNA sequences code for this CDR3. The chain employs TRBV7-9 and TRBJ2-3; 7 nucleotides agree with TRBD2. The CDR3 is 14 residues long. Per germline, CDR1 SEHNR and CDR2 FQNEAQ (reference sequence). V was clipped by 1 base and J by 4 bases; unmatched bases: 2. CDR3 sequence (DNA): TGTGCCAGCAGCTTAGGTGGGGGGGCAGATACGCAGTATTTT. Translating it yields CASSLGGGADTQYF.

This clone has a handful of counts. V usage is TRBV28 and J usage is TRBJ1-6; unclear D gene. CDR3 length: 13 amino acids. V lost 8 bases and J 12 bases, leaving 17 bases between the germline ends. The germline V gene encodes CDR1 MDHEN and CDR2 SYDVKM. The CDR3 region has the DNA TGTGCCAGCGGAGCTTTTCATAGTGGACCCCTCCACTTT. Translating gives CASGAFHSGPLHF.

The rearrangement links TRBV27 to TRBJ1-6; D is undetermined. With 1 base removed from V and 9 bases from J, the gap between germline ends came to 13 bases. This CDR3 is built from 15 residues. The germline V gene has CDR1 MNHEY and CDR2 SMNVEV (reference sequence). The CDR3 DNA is TGTGCCAGCAGTTTATATGGGAGCACGGGTTCACCCCTCCACTTT. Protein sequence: CASSLYGSTGSPLHF.

The CDR3 sequence is CASSLVGAMAKNIQYF. CDR3 DNA sequence: TGTGCCAGCAGCTTAGTGGGCGCGATGGCCAAAAACATTCAGTACTTC. The chain joins TRBV11-2 to TRBJ2-4; no firm D call. The V and J ends lost 1 base and 1 base respectively, with 11 bases between them. The CDR3 is 16 amino acids. CDR1 and CDR2 (germline): SGHAT, FQNNGV.

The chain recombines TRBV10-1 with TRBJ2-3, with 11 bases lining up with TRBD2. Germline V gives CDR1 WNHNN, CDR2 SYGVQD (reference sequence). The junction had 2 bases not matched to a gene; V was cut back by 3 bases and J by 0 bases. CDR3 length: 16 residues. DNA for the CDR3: TGCGCCAGCAGTGAAGCTAGCGGGGGGAGCACAGATACGCAGTATTTT. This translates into CASSEASGGSTDTQYF.

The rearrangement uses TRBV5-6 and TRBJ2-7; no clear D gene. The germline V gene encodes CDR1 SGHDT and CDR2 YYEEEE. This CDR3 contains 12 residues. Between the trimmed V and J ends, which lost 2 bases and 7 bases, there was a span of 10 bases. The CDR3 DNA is TGTGCCAGCAGCTTCCCCCACCAGGAGCAGTACTTC. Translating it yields CASSFPHQEQYF.

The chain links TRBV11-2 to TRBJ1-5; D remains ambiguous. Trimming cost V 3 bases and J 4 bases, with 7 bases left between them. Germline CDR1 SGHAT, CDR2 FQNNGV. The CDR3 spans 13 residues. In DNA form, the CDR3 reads TGTGCCAGCAGCTTGGCCTTAAATCAGCCCCAGCATTTT. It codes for CASSLALNQPQHF.

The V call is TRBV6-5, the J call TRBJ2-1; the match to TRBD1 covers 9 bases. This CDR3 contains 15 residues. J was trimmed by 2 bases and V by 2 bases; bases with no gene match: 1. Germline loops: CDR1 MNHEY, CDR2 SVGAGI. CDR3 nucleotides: TGTGCCAGCAGTTACGGACAGGGGCCCTACAATGAGCAGTTCTTC. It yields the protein CASSYGQGPYNEQFF.

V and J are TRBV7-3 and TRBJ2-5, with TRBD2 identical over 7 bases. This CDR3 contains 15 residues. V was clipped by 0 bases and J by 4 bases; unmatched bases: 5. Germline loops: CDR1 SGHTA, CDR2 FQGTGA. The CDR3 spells CASSLTGGGGETQYF. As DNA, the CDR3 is TGTGCCAGCAGCTTAACTGGCGGGGGAGGAGAGACCCAGTACTTC.

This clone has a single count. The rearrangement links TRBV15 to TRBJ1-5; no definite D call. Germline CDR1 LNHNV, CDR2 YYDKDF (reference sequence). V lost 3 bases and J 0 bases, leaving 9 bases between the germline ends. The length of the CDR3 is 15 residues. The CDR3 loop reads CATSREIYSNQPQHF. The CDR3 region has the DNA TGTGCCACCAGCAGGGAGATTTATAGCAATCAGCCCCAGCATTTT.

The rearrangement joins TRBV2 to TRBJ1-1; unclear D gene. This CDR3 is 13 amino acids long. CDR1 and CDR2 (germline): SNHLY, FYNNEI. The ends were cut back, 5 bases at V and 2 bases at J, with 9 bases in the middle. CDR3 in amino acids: CASSPSVNTEAFF. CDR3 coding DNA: TGTGCCAGCAGTCCTTCGGTTAACACTGAAGCTTTCTTT.